This record concerns one T cell receptor beta chain sequence. The trim removed 5 bases at V and 6 bases at J, leaving 8 bases unmatched. This CDR3 region has 15 residues. In germline, CDR1 is SGHVS, CDR2 FQNEAQ. The data originate from a study of blood T cell repertoires in COVID-19. TCRdb keeps only in-frame clones here, not all; method: immunoSEQ multiplex PCR. Of 300,000 to 350,000 clones in the sample, 87% are singletons; the top ten hold approximately 9.9%. Sequenced sample: peripheral blood. This clonotype was obtained from a man aged 25 to 45 with COVID-19, enrolled during active disease. This rearrangement joins TRBV7-8 to TRBJ1-2; TRBD1 aligns across 11 bases. The CDR3 loop is CASSNPGQGDHGYTF. The CDR3 coding sequence is TGTGCCAGCAGCAACCCGGGACAGGGGGATCATGGCTACACCTTC.